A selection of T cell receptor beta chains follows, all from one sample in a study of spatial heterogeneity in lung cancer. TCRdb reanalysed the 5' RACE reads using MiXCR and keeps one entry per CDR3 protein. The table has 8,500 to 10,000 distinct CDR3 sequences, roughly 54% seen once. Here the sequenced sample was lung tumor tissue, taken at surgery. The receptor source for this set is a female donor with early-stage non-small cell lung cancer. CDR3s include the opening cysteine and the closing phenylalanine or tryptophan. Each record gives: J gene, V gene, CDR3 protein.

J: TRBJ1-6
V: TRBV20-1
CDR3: CSARLRGGNSPLHF

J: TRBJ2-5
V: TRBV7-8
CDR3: CASSRQAGGREGTQYF

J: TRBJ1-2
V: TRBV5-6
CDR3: CASSLAQGGYTF

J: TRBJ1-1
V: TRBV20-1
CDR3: CSAGPRAFF

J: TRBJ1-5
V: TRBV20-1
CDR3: CSARVTGTVYASNQPQHF

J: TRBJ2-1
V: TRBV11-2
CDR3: CASSFRGGRDNEQFF

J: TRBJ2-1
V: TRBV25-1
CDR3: CASSEYVETKLGEQFF

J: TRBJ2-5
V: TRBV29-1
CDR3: CSVWGTQGDSQETQYF

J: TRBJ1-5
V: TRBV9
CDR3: CASSKTGVAQPQHF

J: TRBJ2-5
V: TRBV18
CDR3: CASSPRRGAGGETQYF

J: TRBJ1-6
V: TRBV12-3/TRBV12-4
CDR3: CASSRRTYNSPLHF

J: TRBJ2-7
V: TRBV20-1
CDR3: CSARGPGSYEQYF

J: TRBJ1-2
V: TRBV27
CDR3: CASSLFSLRGRVGYTF

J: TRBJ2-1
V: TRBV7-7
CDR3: CASSLGFARGQFF

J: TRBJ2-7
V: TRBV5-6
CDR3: CASSFPGTEDEQYF

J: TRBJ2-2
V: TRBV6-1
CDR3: CASSGRQNTGELFF

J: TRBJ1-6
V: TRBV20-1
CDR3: CSATGTGGAKSPLHF

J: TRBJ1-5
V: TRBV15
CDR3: CATSRDHGWPQHF

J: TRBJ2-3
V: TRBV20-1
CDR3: CSARTSGGSDTQYF

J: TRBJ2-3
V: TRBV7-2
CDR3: CASSLKGSNVPDTQYF

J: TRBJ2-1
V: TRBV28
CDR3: CASSFLAGGLYNEQFF

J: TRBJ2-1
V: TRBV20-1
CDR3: CSARALHEQFF

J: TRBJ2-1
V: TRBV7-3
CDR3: CASSPLAGVTNEQFF

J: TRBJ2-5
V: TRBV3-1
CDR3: CASSQWGRTLQETQYF

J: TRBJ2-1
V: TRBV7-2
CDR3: CASSLNRDSVGQFF

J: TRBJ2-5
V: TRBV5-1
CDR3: CASSLIIGDVETQYF

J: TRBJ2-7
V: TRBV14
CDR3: CASSPTGLAGGGYEQYF

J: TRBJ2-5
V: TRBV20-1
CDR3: CSVLARETQYF

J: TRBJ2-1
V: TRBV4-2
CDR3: CASSHASGLAGNEQFF

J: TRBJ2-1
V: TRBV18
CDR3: CASSSTGAITYNEQFF

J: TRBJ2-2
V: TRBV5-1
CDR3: CASSPLGTATDTGELFF

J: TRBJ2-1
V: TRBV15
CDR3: CATSRMRPSYNEQFF

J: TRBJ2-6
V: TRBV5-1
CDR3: CASSLFPNSGANVLTF

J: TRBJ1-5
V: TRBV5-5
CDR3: CASSLGTGGRPQHF

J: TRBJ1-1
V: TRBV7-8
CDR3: CASIKYMDDTEAFF

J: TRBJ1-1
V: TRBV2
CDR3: CASTPFGEAFF

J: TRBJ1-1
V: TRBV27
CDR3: CASSFAYPRDNTEAFF

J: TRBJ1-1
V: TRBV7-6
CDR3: CASSSLRTTEAFF

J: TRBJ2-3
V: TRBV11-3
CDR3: CASSFGLRTTTDTQYF

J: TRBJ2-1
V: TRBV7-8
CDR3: CASSLAGGARYYYNEQFF

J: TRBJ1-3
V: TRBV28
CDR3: CASSPPHSGNTIYF

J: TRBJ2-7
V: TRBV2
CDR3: CASSEDRLVVSYEQYF

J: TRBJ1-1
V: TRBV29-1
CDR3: CSVVRGGNTEAFF